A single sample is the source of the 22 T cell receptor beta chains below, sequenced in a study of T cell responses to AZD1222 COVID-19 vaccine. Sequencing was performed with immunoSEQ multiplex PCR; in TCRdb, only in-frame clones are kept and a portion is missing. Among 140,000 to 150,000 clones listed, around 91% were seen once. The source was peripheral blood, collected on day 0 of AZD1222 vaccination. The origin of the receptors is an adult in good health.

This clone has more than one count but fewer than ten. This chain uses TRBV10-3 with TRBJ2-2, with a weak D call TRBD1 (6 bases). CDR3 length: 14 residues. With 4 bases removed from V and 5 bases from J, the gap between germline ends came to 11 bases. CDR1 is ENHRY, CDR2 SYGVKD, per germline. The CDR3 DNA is TGTGCCATCAGTGGGGGGCTTGGAACCGGGGAGCTGTTTTTT. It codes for CAISGGLGTGELFF.

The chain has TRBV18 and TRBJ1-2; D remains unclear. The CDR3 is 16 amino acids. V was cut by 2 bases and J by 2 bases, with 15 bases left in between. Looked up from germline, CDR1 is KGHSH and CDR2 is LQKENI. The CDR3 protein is CASSPSTVVPNYGYTF. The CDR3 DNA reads TGTGCCAGCTCACCAAGCACGGTGGTTCCAAACTATGGCTACACCTTC. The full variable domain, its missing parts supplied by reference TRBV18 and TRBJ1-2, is NAGVMQNPRHLVRRRGQEARLRCSPMKGHSHVYWYRQLPEEGLKFMVYLQKENIIDESGMPKERFSAEFPKEGPSILRIQQVVRGDSAAYFCASSPSTVVPNYGYTFGSGTRLTVV.

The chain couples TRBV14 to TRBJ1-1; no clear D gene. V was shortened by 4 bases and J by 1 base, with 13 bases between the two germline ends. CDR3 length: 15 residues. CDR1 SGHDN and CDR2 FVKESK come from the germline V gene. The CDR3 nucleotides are TGTGCCAGCAGCCGCTTGTGGGTGGGGAACACTGAAGCTTTCTTT. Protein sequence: CASSRLWVGNTEAFF.

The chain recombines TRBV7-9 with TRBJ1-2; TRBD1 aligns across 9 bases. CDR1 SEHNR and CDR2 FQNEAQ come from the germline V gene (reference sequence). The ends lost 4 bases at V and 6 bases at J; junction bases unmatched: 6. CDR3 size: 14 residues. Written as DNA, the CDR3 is TGTGCCAGCAGCTCCTCGGGACAGGGCGATGGCTACACCTTC. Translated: CASSSSGQGDGYTF.

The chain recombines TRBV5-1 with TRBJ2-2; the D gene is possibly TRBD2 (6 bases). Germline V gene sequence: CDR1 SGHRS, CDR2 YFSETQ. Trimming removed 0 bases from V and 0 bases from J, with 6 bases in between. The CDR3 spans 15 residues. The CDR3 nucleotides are TGCGCCAGCAGCTTGGCTAGCGCGAACACCGGGGAGCTGTTTTTT. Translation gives CASSLASANTGELFF.

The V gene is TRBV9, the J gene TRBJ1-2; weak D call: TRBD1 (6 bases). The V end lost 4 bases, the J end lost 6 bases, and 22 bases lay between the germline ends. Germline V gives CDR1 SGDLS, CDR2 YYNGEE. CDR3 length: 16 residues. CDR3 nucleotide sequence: TGTGCCAGCAGCCCCAGGCCTGGGGGGCGAGGTAATGGCTACACCTTC. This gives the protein CASSPRPGGRGNGYTF. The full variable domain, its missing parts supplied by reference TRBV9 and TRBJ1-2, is DSGVTQTPKHLITATGQRVTLRCSPRSGDLSVYWYQQSLDQGLQFLIQYYNGEERAKGNILERFSAQQFPDLHSELNLSSLELGDSALYFCASSPRPGGRGNGYTFGSGTRLTVV.

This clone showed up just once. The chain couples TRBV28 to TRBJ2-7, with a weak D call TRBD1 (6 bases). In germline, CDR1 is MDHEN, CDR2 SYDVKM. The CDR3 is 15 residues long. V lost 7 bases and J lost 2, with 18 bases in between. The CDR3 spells CASTTRGLGPYEQYF. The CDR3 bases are TGTGCCAGCACCACCAGGGGCCTTGGCCCCTACGAGCAGTACTTC.

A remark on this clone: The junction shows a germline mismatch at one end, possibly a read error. The CDR3 nucleotides read TGTGCTAGCAGCTCCCTCGTCGGACGGAATCAAGAGACCCAGTACTTC. It encodes CASSSLVGRNQETQYF. The chain couples TRBV7-7 to TRBJ2-5; no reliable D call. Germline V CDR1 and CDR2: SSHAT, FNYEAQ (reference sequence). CDR3 length equals 16 residues.

For the CDR3, the DNA is TGTGCCAGCAGTAGAGGACTAGCGGGAGAAGAGACCCAGTACTTC. Amino acid sequence: CASSRGLAGEETQYF. V is TRBV27 and J is TRBJ2-5; 13 nucleotides align to TRBD2. Germline loops: CDR1 MNHEY, CDR2 SMNVEV (reference sequence). This CDR3 comprises 15 residues. V was pared by 5 bases and J by 3 bases, with 3 bases of the junction left unmatched.

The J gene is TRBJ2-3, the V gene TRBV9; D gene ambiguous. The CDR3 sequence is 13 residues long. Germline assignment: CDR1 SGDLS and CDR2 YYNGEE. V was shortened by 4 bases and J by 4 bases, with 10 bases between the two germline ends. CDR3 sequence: CASSIATPDTQYF. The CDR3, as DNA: TGTGCCAGCAGCATCGCTACCCCAGATACGCAGTATTTT.

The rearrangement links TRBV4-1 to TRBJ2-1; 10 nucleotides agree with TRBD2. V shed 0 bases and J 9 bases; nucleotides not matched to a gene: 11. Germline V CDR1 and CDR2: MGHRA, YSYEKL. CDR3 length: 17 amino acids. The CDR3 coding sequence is TGCGCCAGCAGCCAAGATCGAACTAGCGGGGTGTCCGTTGAGCAGTTCTTC. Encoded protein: CASSQDRTSGVSVEQFF.

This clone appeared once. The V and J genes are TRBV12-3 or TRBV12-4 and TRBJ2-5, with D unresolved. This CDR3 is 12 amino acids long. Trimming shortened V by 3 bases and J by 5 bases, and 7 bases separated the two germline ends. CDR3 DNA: TGTGCCAGCAGTTTTAGCCGGGAGACCCAGTACTTC. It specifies CASSFSRETQYF.

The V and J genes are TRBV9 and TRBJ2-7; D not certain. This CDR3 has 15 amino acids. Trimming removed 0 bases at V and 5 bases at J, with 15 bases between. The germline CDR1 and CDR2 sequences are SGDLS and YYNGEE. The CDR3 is CASSVGARGHDEQYF. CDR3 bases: TGTGCCAGCAGCGTAGGTGCTAGAGGCCACGACGAGCAGTACTTC.

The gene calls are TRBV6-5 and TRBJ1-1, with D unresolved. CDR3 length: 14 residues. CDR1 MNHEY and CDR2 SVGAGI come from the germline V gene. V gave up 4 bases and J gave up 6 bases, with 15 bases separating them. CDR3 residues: CASSFFGISAEAFF. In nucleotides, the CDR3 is TGTGCCAGCAGTTTCTTCGGTATTTCGGCTGAAGCTTTCTTT.

Here the CDR3 DNA reads TGTGCCACCAGCAGAGGGTCGGATCAGCCCCAGCATTTT. Translated: CATSRGSDQPQHF. The V call is TRBV15, the J call TRBJ1-5; no reliable D call. This CDR3 has 13 residues. Germline V gives CDR1 LNHNV, CDR2 YYDKDF (reference sequence). Trimming cost V 1 base and J 5 bases, with 6 bases left between them.

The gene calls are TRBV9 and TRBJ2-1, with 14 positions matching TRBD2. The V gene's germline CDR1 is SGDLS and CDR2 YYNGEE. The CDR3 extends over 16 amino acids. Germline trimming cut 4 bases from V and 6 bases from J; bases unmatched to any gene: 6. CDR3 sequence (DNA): TGTGCCAGCAGCTCCCTCGGGACTAGCGGGAGCAATGAGCAGTTCTTC. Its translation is CASSSLGTSGSNEQFF.

In nucleotides, the CDR3 is TGTGCCAGCAGTTACGAGGGCAGAAAGAACACTGAAGCTTTCTTT. Translated, it gives CASSYEGRKNTEAFF. V usage is TRBV6-6 and J usage is TRBJ1-1, with D unresolved. The CDR3 covers 15 residues. The germline V gene encodes CDR1 MNHNY and CDR2 SVGAGI (reference sequence). The V gene lost 2 bases and the J gene lost 1 base, with 11 bases spanning the gap.

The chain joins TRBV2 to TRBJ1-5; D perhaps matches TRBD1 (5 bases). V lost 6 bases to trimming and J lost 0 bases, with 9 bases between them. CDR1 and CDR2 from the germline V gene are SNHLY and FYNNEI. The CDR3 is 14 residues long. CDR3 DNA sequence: TGTGCCAGCAGCCACAGGTATAGCAATCAGCCCCAGCATTTT. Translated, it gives CASSHRYSNQPQHF.

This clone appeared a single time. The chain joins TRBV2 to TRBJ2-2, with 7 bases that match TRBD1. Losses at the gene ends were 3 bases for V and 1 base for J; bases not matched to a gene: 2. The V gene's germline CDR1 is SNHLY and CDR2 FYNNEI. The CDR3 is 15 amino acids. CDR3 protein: CASSEGQWNTGELFF. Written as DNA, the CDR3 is TGTGCCAGCAGTGAGGGACAGTGGAACACCGGGGAGCTGTTTTTT.

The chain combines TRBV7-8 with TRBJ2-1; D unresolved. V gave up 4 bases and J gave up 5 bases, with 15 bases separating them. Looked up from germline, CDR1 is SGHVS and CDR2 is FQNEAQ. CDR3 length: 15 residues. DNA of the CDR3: TGTGCCAGCAGCTCAAACCGACACTACAACAATGAGCAGTTCTTC. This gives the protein CASSSNRHYNNEQFF.

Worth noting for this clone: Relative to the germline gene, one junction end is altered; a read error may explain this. CDR3 bases: TGTGCCTGGAGTTTACAGGGGGACGAGCGGTACTTC. As protein: CAWSLQGDERYF. The gene calls are TRBV30 and TRBJ2-7; 8 bases agree with TRBD1. The germline V gene has CDR1 GTSNPN and CDR2 SVGIG (reference sequence). The CDR3 runs 12 residues.

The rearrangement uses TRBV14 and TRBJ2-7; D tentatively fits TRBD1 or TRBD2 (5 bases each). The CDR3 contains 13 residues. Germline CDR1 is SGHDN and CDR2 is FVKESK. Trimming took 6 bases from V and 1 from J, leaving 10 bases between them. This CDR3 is CASRAGSSYEQYF. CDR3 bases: TGTGCCAGCAGGGCAGGGAGTTCCTACGAGCAGTACTTC. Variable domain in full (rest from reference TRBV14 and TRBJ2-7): EAGVTQFPSHSVIEKGQTVTLRCDPISGHDNLYWYRRVMGKEIKFLLHFVKESKQDESGMPNNRFLAERTGGTYSTLKVQPAELEDSGVYFCASRAGSSYEQYFGPGTRLTVT.